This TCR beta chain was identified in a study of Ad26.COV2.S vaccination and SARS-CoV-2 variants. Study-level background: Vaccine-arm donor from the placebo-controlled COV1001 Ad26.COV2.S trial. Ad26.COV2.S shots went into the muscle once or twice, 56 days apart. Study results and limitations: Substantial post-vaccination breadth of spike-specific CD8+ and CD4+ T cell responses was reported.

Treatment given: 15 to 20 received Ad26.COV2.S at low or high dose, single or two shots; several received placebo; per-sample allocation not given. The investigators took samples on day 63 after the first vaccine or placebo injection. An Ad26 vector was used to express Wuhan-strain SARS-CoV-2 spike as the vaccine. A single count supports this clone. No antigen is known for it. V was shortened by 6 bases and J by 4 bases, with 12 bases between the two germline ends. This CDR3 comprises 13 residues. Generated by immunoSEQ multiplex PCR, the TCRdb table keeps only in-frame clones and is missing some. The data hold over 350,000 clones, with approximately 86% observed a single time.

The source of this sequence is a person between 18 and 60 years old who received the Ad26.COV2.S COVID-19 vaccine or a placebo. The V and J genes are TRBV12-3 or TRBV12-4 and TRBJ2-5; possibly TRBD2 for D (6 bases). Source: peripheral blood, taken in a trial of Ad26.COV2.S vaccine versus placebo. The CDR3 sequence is CASSTPGAETQYF. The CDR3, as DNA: TGTGCCAGCAGCACCCCGGGAGCAGAGACCCAGTACTTC.